These 27 T cell receptor beta chains were all obtained from the same sample, sequenced in a study of tumor and adjacent non-tumor tissue in lung cancer. RNA was extracted from bulk tissue without any cell sorting. The normal lung tissue was taken more than 3 cm from the tumor edge. TCRbeta libraries were built with three rounds of nested PCR, modified from ARM-PCR. TCRdb reprocessed the multiplex PCR reads with MiXCR, giving one entry per CDR3 protein. The sample lists tens of thousands of distinct CDR3 sequences, around 67% occurring once. The sequencing input was distant non-tumor lung tissue. These receptors were taken from a woman aged 40 to 49 with non-small cell lung cancer.

This clonotype was recorded a few times. Because the CDR3 is missing its conserved closing phenylalanine or tryptophan, this is likely a read error. V gene TRBV6-5 combines with J gene TRBJ2-3; 8 bases align to TRBD1. Germline V gene sequence: CDR1 MNHEY, CDR2 SVGAGI. The ends lost 6 bases at V and 4 bases at J; junction bases unmatched: 6. The CDR3 has 14 residues. The CDR3 region is CASRMTGESDTQYS. For the CDR3, the DNA is TGTGCCAGCAGAATGACAGGGGAGTCAGATACGCAGTATTCT.

A word on this clonotype: One end of the junction fails to match germline, which may point to a read error. J is TRBJ2-7 and V is TRBV4-2, with 12 nucleotides matching TRBD2. This CDR3 region has 18 residues. Germline V CDR1 and CDR2: LGHNA, YNFKEQ. The CDR3, as DNA: TGTGTCAGCAGCCAAGATTATGCTAGCGGGGGGGCCACCTATGAGCAGTACTTC. This gives the protein CVSSQDYASGGATYEQYF.

With regard to this clonotype: A clone one base away is much larger, so this may be a read error. V usage is TRBV5-6 and J usage is TRBJ2-3, with D possibly matching TRBD2 (6 bases). V was clipped by 4 bases and J by 3 bases, with 18 bases between them. The CDR3 has 16 residues. CDR1 SGHDT and CDR2 YYEEEE come from the germline V gene. In DNA form, the CDR3 reads TGTGCCAGCAGCACGGGACTCTTGGTTCGGACAGATACGCAGTATTTT. This gives the protein CASSTGLLVRTDTQYF.

V gene TRBV6-5 combines with J gene TRBJ1-2; D might be TRBD1 (6 bases). CDR3 length: 14 residues. Trimming stripped 5 bases from V and 14 bases from J, with 24 bases between. In germline, CDR1 is MNHEY, CDR2 SVGAGI. CDR3 region: CASSIRAGAYGHTF. The CDR3 DNA reads TGTGCCAGCAGTATCAGGGCAGGGGCGTATGGCCATACCTTC.

This clonotype was counted ten times or more. This chain uses TRBV20-1 with TRBJ2-1; 13 nucleotides match TRBD2. The V and J ends lost 5 bases and 8 bases, in that order; junction bases with no gene match: 9. This CDR3 spans 15 amino acids. Germline CDR1 DFQATT, CDR2 SNEGSKA (reference sequence). The CDR3 reads CSAGRLAGGIDEQFF. Here the CDR3 DNA reads TGCAGTGCTGGAAGACTAGCGGGAGGTATAGATGAGCAGTTCTTC.

By share of the sample, this clonotype is medium-sized. This chain uses TRBV11-2 with TRBJ1-1, with 9 bases lining up with TRBD1. Germline V gene sequence: CDR1 SGHAT, CDR2 FQNNGV. The CDR3 covers 17 residues. V lost 0 bases, J lost 0 bases, and 5 bases stayed unmatched. CDR3 DNA sequence: TGTGCCAGCAGCTTAGAAGGACAGGGGATAATGAACACTGAAGCTTTCTTT. This codes for CASSLEGQGIMNTEAFF.

The J gene is TRBJ2-5, the V gene TRBV4-2; a possible D gene is TRBD1 (5 bases). The CDR3 runs to 15 residues. Germline CDR1 LGHNA, CDR2 YNFKEQ. V lost 3 bases and J 0 bases, leaving 11 bases between the germline ends. CDR3 sequence reads: CASSQAATDQETQYF. CDR3 bases: TGTGCCAGCAGCCAGGCTGCGACAGACCAAGAGACCCAGTACTTC.

This clonotype was counted once. V gene TRBV9 combines with J gene TRBJ1-2, with 8 bases lining up with TRBD1. Germline CDR1 is SGDLS and CDR2 is YYNGEE. This CDR3 has 15 amino acids. The junction had 7 bases not matched to a gene; V was cut back by 0 bases and J by 6 bases. DNA of the CDR3: TGTGCCAGCAGCGTAGATGTGACAGGGGTTGATGGCTACACCTTC. This sequence encodes CASSVDVTGVDGYTF.

On this clonotype: A read error is likely, as this CDR3 ends without the conserved phenylalanine or tryptophan. The J gene is TRBJ2-1, the V gene TRBV11-2; 7 bases are shared with TRBD2. Germline values: CDR1 SGHAT, CDR2 FQNNGV. CDR3 length: 16 amino acids. The CDR3 is CASRLGPQAGRNEQFL. DNA for the CDR3: TGTGCCAGCCGCTTAGGGCCACAAGCGGGGCGCAATGAGCAGTTCCTC.

As concerns this clonotype: Since no conserved phenylalanine or tryptophan closes the CDR3, a read error is the likely cause. No DNA is shown, since the ends of the CDR3 on it are uncertain; the CDR3 is the one TCRdb lists. The rearrangement uses TRBV4-2 and TRBJ2-2; the table's D call TRBD2 went unverified against the DNA. The germline gives CDR1 LGHNA, CDR2 YNFKEQ. A total of 16 residues make up the CDR3, ends included. This CDR3 reads CASSQMRGSGTGSCFL.

This clonotype appeared a single time. At one end, the junction sequence differs from germline, possibly due to a read error. The gene calls are TRBV11-2 and TRBJ2-1; weak D call: TRBD1 (5 bases). Germline CDR1 reads SGHAT; CDR2 reads FQNNGV. This CDR3 spans 17 amino acids. CDR3: CTSSLSTVVISYNEQFF. The CDR3 DNA sequence: TGTACCAGCAGCTTATCGACAGTGGTAATCTCATACAATGAGCAGTTCTTC.

The J gene is TRBJ2-1, the V gene TRBV29-1; 7 bases match TRBD2. The length of the CDR3 is 14 residues. Germline CDR1 SQVTM, CDR2 ANQGSEA. V lost 8 bases, J lost 6 bases, and 13 bases stayed unmatched. The CDR3 DNA sequence: TGCAGCATTGCTATACTAGCGAACTCCAATGAGCAGTTCTTC. Translation gives CSIAILANSNEQFF.

As regards this clonotype: A junction end diverges from the germline sequence, so it may reflect a read error. V usage is TRBV29-1 and J usage is TRBJ2-1, with 8 bases that match TRBD2. Germline values: CDR1 SQVTM, CDR2 ANQGSEA. CDR3 length equals 16 residues. CDR3 DNA: TGCAGCGTTGTTGGGCCGGGAGGGCCGTACAGCAATGGGCAGTTCTTC. Translation: CSVVGPGGPYSNGQFF.

This clonotype was recorded a few times. The germline gene is not matched at one end of the junction; a read error may be the cause. This chain uses TRBV6-5 with TRBJ1-4, with D perhaps TRBD1 (5 bases). Germline CDR1 reads MNHEY; CDR2 reads SVGAGI. The CDR3 spans 15 residues. This chain's CDR3 is CARSYSAGTMKKLFF. The CDR3, as DNA: TGTGCCAGGAGTTACTCGGCAGGGACCATGAAAAAACTGTTTTTT.

This clonotype was observed a few times. The junction and the germline gene differ at one end; a read error may be behind it. The V call is TRBV14, the J call TRBJ2-7; maybe TRBD2 (6 bases). This CDR3 contains 15 residues. CDR1 is SGHDN, CDR2 FVKESK, per germline. The CDR3 DNA sequence: TGTGCCGGCAGCCAACTCTTTCTTGGTCGGACTACAGTTATTTTC. Translation: CAGSQLFLGRTTVIF.

This clonotype was counted only a few times. A much more abundant neighbour one base away suggests this may be a read error. The rearrangement links TRBV12-3 or TRBV12-4 to TRBJ2-5, with D unresolved. This CDR3 region has 14 residues. CDR3 loop: CANSLEGVQETQYF. In DNA, the CDR3 is TGTGCCAACAGTTTAGAAGGAGTTCAAGAGACCCAGTACTTC.

The chain is built from TRBV20-1 and TRBJ2-7; D uncertain. The CDR3 loop spans 15 amino acids. Germline-derived CDR1 and CDR2 are DFQATT and SNEGSKA (reference sequence). Trimming removed 3 bases at V and 0 bases at J, with 15 bases between. CDR3 in amino acids: CSARDLQKASYEQYF. Here the CDR3 DNA reads TGCAGTGCTAGGGACCTTCAAAAGGCCTCCTACGAGCAGTACTTC.

As regards this clonotype: This clone may be a read error of a much larger clone one base away. The chain employs TRBV14 and TRBJ2-1, with D perhaps matching TRBD2 (6 bases). V lost 7 bases, J lost 6 bases, and 13 bases lay in between. Germline lookup yields CDR1 SGHDN and CDR2 FVKESK. The CDR3 consists of 13 residues. The CDR3 protein is CASNQGLFNEQFF. DNA for the CDR3: TGTGCCAGCAACCAGGGACTCTTCAATGAGCAGTTCTTC.

About this clonotype: This CDR3 fails to terminate in the conserved phenylalanine or tryptophan, so it likely reflects a read error. No DNA is shown, since the ends of the CDR3 on it are uncertain; the CDR3 is the one TCRdb lists. The chain is built from TRBV11-2 and TRBJ2-5; the table's D call of TRBD2 was not tested on the DNA. The CDR3 is 13 amino acids in total, end residues counted. The germline CDR1 and CDR2 sequences are SGHAT and FQNNGV. The CDR3 sequence is CASSLGRQETRYS.

In its sample, this clonotype is medium-sized. The V gene is TRBV11-2, the J gene TRBJ2-5; TRBD2 matches 9 bases. Germline CDR1 and CDR2: SGHAT and FQNNGV. The CDR3 is made up of 17 amino acids. Trimming cost V 2 bases and J 2 bases; bases outside gene matches: 9. The CDR3 protein is CASSLSNSGGLQETQYF. CDR3 DNA sequence: TGTGCCAGCAGCTTAAGTAATAGCGGGGGCCTACAAGAGACCCAGTACTTC. Looking up the rest from reference TRBV11-2 and TRBJ2-5 gives the full variable domain: EAGVAQSPRYKIIEKRQSVAFWCNPISGHATLYWYQQILGQGPKLLIQFQNNGVVDDSQLPKDRFSAERLKGVDSTLKIQPAKLEDSAVYLCASSLSNSGGLQETQYFGPGTRLLVL.

The CDR3 DNA reads as TGTGCCAGCACCCCACTAGGGGCTGGGGCCAACGTCCTGACTTTC. Translating gives CASTPLGAGANVLTF. The chain has TRBV6-1 and TRBJ2-6; D is perhaps TRBD1 or TRBD2 (5 bases each). The CDR3 sequence is 15 residues long. CDR1 is MNHNS, CDR2 SASEGT, per germline. V was pared by 7 bases and J by 2 bases, with 12 bases between.

Notes on this clonotype: The junction differs from germline at one of its ends, possibly a read error. V and J are TRBV6-6 and TRBJ1-1, with D perhaps TRBD1 (5 bases). Germline lookup yields CDR1 MNHNY and CDR2 SVGAGI (reference sequence). The length of the CDR3 is 16 residues. The CDR3 nucleotides read TGTACCAGCAGTTACGGGACCTGGGAGGGTAACAATGAAGCTTTCTTT. It yields the protein CTSSYGTWEGNNEAFF.

This clonotype is deemed medium-sized (0.01 to 0.1%). This chain uses TRBV11-2 with TRBJ2-3; 11 bases align to TRBD2. The CDR3 spans 16 residues. V lost 5 bases, J lost 6 bases, and 10 bases stayed unmatched. CDR1 and CDR2 from the germline V gene are SGHAT and FQNNGV. CDR3 loop: CASSRDLAGGADTQYF. The CDR3 DNA is TGTGCCAGCAGCCGGGACTTAGCGGGGGGGGCGGATACGCAGTATTTT.

On this clonotype itself: This may come from a read error, since a much larger clone is one base off. The V gene is TRBV20-1, the J gene TRBJ1-1; TRBD1 is a possible D gene (6 bases). Germline lookup yields CDR1 DFQATT and CDR2 SNEGSKA (reference sequence). The length of the CDR3 is 14 residues. The V gene lost 7 bases and the J gene lost 5 bases, with 20 bases spanning the gap. CDR3 residues: CSDPYKGVGTEAFF. For the CDR3, the DNA is TGCAGTGACCCTTACAAGGGGGTAGGAACTGAAGCTTTCTTT.

Points on this clonotype: It may be a read error: a sequence one base away is much more abundant. J is TRBJ1-2 and V is TRBV6-6; no clear D. This CDR3 region has 10 residues. Germline V gene sequence: CDR1 MNHNY, CDR2 SVGAGI (reference sequence). The CDR3 DNA sequence: TGTGCCAGTGAGAACTATGGCTACATCTTC. This encodes CASENYGYIF.

CDR3: CASSSSSGLASQYVDEQFF. The CDR3 DNA reads as TGTGCCAGCAGCAGCTCTAGCGGGTTGGCCTCTCAGTATGTCGATGAGCAGTTCTTC. The rearrangement uses TRBV13 and TRBJ2-1; 8 bases map to TRBD2. Germline CDR1 is PRHDT and CDR2 is FYEKMQ (reference sequence). The CDR3 is 19 amino acids. V lost 5 bases to trimming and J lost 8 bases; unmatched junction nucleotides: 23.

V gene TRBV6-1 combines with J gene TRBJ2-1; 8 positions match TRBD1. Germline V gene lookup returns CDR1 MNHNS and CDR2 SASEGT. The CDR3 totals 15 residues. Trimming at V came to 6 bases and at J to 4 bases, leaving 8 bases not matched to a gene. In nucleotides, the CDR3 is TGTGCCAGCAGAGGATCGGGACAGGAGTACAATGAGCAGTTCTTC. It yields the protein CASRGSGQEYNEQFF.